The 26 T cell receptor beta chains below come from one sample, sequenced in a study of blood T cell repertoires in COVID-19. The data were produced by immunoSEQ multiplex PCR, yet TCRdb's version contains in-frame clones alone and is incomplete. This sample has 150,000 to 200,000 clones, with more than 65% found just once. The sequencing sample was made of peripheral blood. Every receptor here comes from a woman over 75 with acute or convalescent COVID-19.

V gene TRBV10-1 combines with J gene TRBJ2-3; 9 nucleotides align to TRBD2. With V trimmed by 6 bases and J by 2 bases, 6 bases remained unmatched. From germline, CDR1 is WNHNN and CDR2 SYGVQD (reference sequence). The CDR3 is 15 amino acids. The DNA of the CDR3 is TGCGCCAGCAGCCCAAGCGGGAGGCCCACAGATACGCAGTATTTT. It encodes CASSPSGRPTDTQYF.

The chain employs TRBV5-6 and TRBJ1-5, with no clear D. The CDR3 has 14 residues. Deletions cut 2 bases from V and 1 base from J, with 7 bases between. CDR1 SGHDT and CDR2 YYEEEE come from the germline V gene. CDR3 bases: TGTGCCAGCAGCTTTCTAACCAGCAATCAGCCCCAGCATTTT. Residues: CASSFLTSNQPQHF.

Only one count was recorded for this clone. This sequence joins TRBV24-1 and TRBJ2-1, with 13 bases that match TRBD2. The CDR3 loop spans 17 amino acids. The V segment lost 4 bases and the J segment 5 bases; nucleotides outside the gene matches: 7. The germline gives CDR1 KGHDR, CDR2 SFDVKD. In DNA, the CDR3 is TGTGCCACCAGTGACCCGGGACTAGCGGGGACAAACAATGAGCAGTTCTTC. Protein product: CATSDPGLAGTNNEQFF.

This chain uses TRBV7-9 with TRBJ2-1; 8 nucleotides match TRBD2. Germline trimming cut 2 bases from V and 1 base from J; bases unmatched to any gene: 7. The germline V gene has CDR1 SEHNR and CDR2 FQNEAQ (reference sequence). The CDR3 covers 17 residues. For the CDR3, the DNA is TGTGCCAGCAGCTTACCCTTAGGCGGGGGGTCCTACAATGAGCAGTTCTTC. Amino acid sequence: CASSLPLGGGSYNEQFF.

DNA of the CDR3: TGTGCCAGCAGCCCGAACTGGGGCAGAAACACTGAAGCTTTCTTT. Protein sequence: CASSPNWGRNTEAFF. The gene calls are TRBV5-4 and TRBJ1-1, with D possibly TRBD1 on 5 matching bases. V was pared by 4 bases and J by 2 bases, with 15 bases between. This CDR3 region has 15 residues. The germline CDR1 and CDR2 sequences are SGHNT and YYREEE (reference sequence).

V usage is TRBV28 and J usage is TRBJ1-5; no clear D. V lost 3 bases to trimming and J lost 11 bases, with 8 bases between them. The CDR3 is made up of 11 amino acids. Germline V gene sequence: CDR1 MDHEN, CDR2 SYDVKM. In nucleotides, the CDR3 is TGTGCCAGCAGTTTGACCGGAGCCCAGCATTTT. Translated: CASSLTGAQHF.

The V gene is TRBV5-1, the J gene TRBJ1-3; 7 bases agree with TRBD1. The germline V gene encodes CDR1 SGHRS and CDR2 YFSETQ. The trim removed 0 bases at V and 2 bases at J, leaving 5 bases unmatched. The CDR3 spans 16 residues. Written as DNA, the CDR3 is TGCGCCAGCAGCTTGGCCTTCGGGACAGCTGGAAACACCATATATTTT. As protein: CASSLAFGTAGNTIYF. Full variable domain (rest looked up from reference TRBV5-1 and TRBJ1-3): KAGVTQTPRYLIKTRGQQVTLSCSPISGHRSVSWYQQTPGQGLQFLFEYFSETQRNKGNFPGRFSGRQFSNSRSEMNVSTLELGDSALYLCASSLAFGTAGNTIYFGEGSWLTVV.

This clone was observed a handful of times. This chain links TRBV18 with TRBJ1-2, with D possibly matching TRBD1 (6 bases). Trimming took 3 bases from V and 4 from J, leaving 15 bases between them. This CDR3 comprises 15 residues. The germline gives CDR1 KGHSH, CDR2 LQKENI. The CDR3 region has the DNA TGTGCCAGCTCACCGCCCCCCGGGACAAGCTATGGCTACACCTTC. Translating gives CASSPPPGTSYGYTF.

This rearrangement joins TRBV18 to TRBJ1-1; TRBD1 might be the D (5 bases). The germline V gene encodes CDR1 KGHSH and CDR2 LQKENI. This CDR3 is 16 amino acids long. V was pared by 2 bases and J by 3 bases, with 16 bases between. The CDR3 loop reads CASSPMGRVGDTEAFF. The CDR3 nucleotides read TGTGCCAGCTCACCAATGGGCAGGGTGGGTGACACTGAAGCTTTCTTT. The full variable domain, its missing parts supplied by reference TRBV18 and TRBJ1-1, is NAGVMQNPRHLVRRRGQEARLRCSPMKGHSHVYWYRQLPEEGLKFMVYLQKENIIDESGMPKERFSAEFPKEGPSILRIQQVVRGDSAAYFCASSPMGRVGDTEAFFGQGTRLTVV.

The genes are TRBV2 and TRBJ1-6; D uncertain. The CDR3 has 17 residues. The germline gives CDR1 SNHLY, CDR2 FYNNEI. V was trimmed by 3 bases and J by 5 bases, leaving 17 bases between them. The CDR3 here is CASSESGRAQNNSPLHF. Here the CDR3 DNA reads TGTGCCAGCAGTGAGTCGGGAAGGGCTCAAAATAATTCACCCCTCCACTTT.

The chain carries TRBV7-2 and TRBJ2-3; D remains unclear. Germline V gene lookup returns CDR1 SGHTA and CDR2 FQGNSA. V lost 8 bases and J lost 2, with 8 bases in between. The CDR3 covers 12 residues. The CDR3 DNA follows: TGTGCCAGCGGCCAGTTCACAGATACGCAGTATTTT. Translated, it gives CASGQFTDTQYF.

The V and J genes are TRBV2 and TRBJ1-5; perhaps TRBD1 as D (6 bases). Trimming shortened V by 1 base and J by 4 bases, and 14 bases separated the two germline ends. This CDR3 has 16 residues. Germline CDR1 SNHLY, CDR2 FYNNEI. CDR3 amino acids: CASSEVQGPTNQPQHF. The CDR3 DNA is TGTGCCAGCAGTGAAGTTCAGGGGCCGACAAATCAGCCCCAGCATTTT.

J is TRBJ1-4 and V is TRBV6-5; weak D call: TRBD1 (5 bases). Looked up from germline, CDR1 is MNHEY and CDR2 is SVGAGI. The CDR3 has 13 residues. V was cut by 2 bases and J by 4 bases, with 5 bases left in between. CDR3 DNA sequence: TGTGCCAGCAGTTACCAGGGTAATGAAAAACTGTTTTTT. Protein sequence: CASSYQGNEKLFF.

The chain recombines TRBV27 with TRBJ2-2; D gene uncertain. This CDR3 is built from 13 residues. The V gene's germline CDR1 is MNHEY and CDR2 SMNVEV (reference sequence). With 6 bases removed from V and 4 bases from J, the gap between germline ends came to 9 bases. CDR3 in DNA: TGTGCCAGCAGCTCAGGTTTCACCGGGGAGCTGTTTTTT. The encoded protein is CASSSGFTGELFF.

The chain is built from TRBV11-2 and TRBJ1-5; D call uncertain. The CDR3 extends over 13 amino acids. Germline V gene sequence: CDR1 SGHAT, CDR2 FQNNGV. Trimming shortened V by 3 bases and J by 0 bases, and 3 bases separated the two germline ends. The CDR3 reads CASSFNSNQPQHF. CDR3 in DNA: TGTGCCAGCAGCTTTAATAGCAATCAGCCCCAGCATTTT.

This chain connects TRBV5-1 to TRBJ2-5, with no clear D. With 0 bases removed from V and 3 bases from J, the gap between germline ends came to 6 bases. The CDR3 has 13 residues. CDR1 and CDR2 (germline): SGHRS, YFSETQ. The CDR3 sequence: CASSLVAEETQYF. Here the CDR3 DNA reads TGCGCCAGCAGCTTGGTTGCAGAAGAGACCCAGTACTTC.

The V gene is TRBV2, the J gene TRBJ2-2, with 9 positions matching TRBD1. Germline V gives CDR1 SNHLY, CDR2 FYNNEI. The CDR3 runs to 14 residues. Losses at the gene ends were 6 bases for V and 7 bases for J; bases not matched to a gene: 6. The CDR3 loop is CASSSTGGVGELFF. Written as DNA, the CDR3 is TGTGCCAGCAGCTCCACAGGGGGCGTCGGGGAGCTGTTTTTT. The full variable domain, in which reference TRBV2 and TRBJ2-2 provide the parts outside the CDR3, is EPEVTQTPSHQVTQMGQEVILRCVPISNHLYFYWYRQILGQKVEFLVSFYNNEISEKSEIFDDQFSVERPDGSNFTLKIRSTKLEDSAMYFCASSSTGGVGELFFGEGSRLTVL.

The J gene is TRBJ2-7, the V gene TRBV5-1; 8 positions agree with TRBD1. This CDR3 spans 14 amino acids. The V gene's germline CDR1 is SGHRS and CDR2 YFSETQ. Trimming at V came to 3 bases and at J to 6 bases, leaving 8 bases not matched to a gene. CDR3 protein: CASSYVRQGSEQYF. CDR3 DNA: TGCGCCAGCAGCTACGTACGACAGGGGAGCGAGCAGTACTTC. Using reference TRBV5-1 and TRBJ2-7 for the parts outside the CDR3, the full variable domain is KAGVTQTPRYLIKTRGQQVTLSCSPISGHRSVSWYQQTPGQGLQFLFEYFSETQRNKGNFPGRFSGRQFSNSRSEMNVSTLELGDSALYLCASSYVRQGSEQYFGPGTRLTVT.

The genes are TRBV28 and TRBJ2-1, with TRBD2 as a possible D gene (5 bases). Germline V gives CDR1 MDHEN, CDR2 SYDVKM. The V gene lost 4 bases and the J gene lost 0 bases, with 16 bases spanning the gap. This CDR3 has 17 amino acids. CDR3: CASSSPQRASSYNEQFF. The CDR3 DNA sequence: TGTGCCAGCAGTTCCCCACAGAGGGCGAGCTCCTACAATGAGCAGTTCTTC. Variable domain in full (rest from reference TRBV28 and TRBJ2-1): DVKVTQSSRYLVKRTGEKVFLECVQDMDHENMFWYRQDPGLGLRLIYFSYDVKMKEKGDIPEGYSVSREKKERFSLILESASTNQTSMYLCASSSPQRASSYNEQFFGPGTRLTVL.

The genes are TRBV19 and TRBJ1-2, with a possible D match to TRBD1 (6 bases). Looked up from germline, CDR1 is LNHDA and CDR2 is SQIVND (reference sequence). This CDR3 is built from 14 residues. Trimming stripped 7 bases from V and 2 bases from J, with 14 bases between. The CDR3 loop reads CASISQDRNYGYTF. The CDR3 DNA sequence: TGTGCCAGTATATCCCAAGACAGGAACTATGGCTACACCTTC.

This chain links TRBV9 with TRBJ1-1; 11 nucleotides line up with TRBD1. With V trimmed by 3 bases and J by 4 bases, 2 bases remained unmatched. The CDR3 length is 14 residues. CDR1 is SGDLS and CDR2 is YYNGEE in the germline V gene. The CDR3 coding sequence is TGTGCCAGCAGCGCGGGACAGGGGGTCACTGAAGCTTTCTTT. Translating it yields CASSAGQGVTEAFF.

The CDR3 coding sequence is TGTGCCAGCTCGGGTGAGACAGGGAATCAGCCCCAGCATTTT. Protein product: CASSGETGNQPQHF. The rearrangement links TRBV18 to TRBJ1-5; 7 nucleotides line up with TRBD1. J was trimmed by 4 bases and V by 6 bases; bases with no gene match: 6. CDR1 is KGHSH and CDR2 is LQKENI in the germline V gene. This CDR3 contains 14 residues.

A few counts support this clone. The chain has TRBV6-5 and TRBJ2-2; D is possibly TRBD2 (5 bases). Deletions cut 1 base from V and 6 bases from J, with 12 bases between. This CDR3 is built from 15 residues. Germline CDR1 MNHEY, CDR2 SVGAGI. CDR3 residues: CASSYLGSRPGELFF. CDR3 bases: TGTGCCAGCAGTTACTTAGGGAGTAGGCCCGGGGAGCTGTTTTTT.

In DNA form, the CDR3 reads TGTGCCAGCAGCCAGGGGGCTAGCGGGAGAGGGTTTGAGCAGTTCTTC. Encoded protein: CASSQGASGRGFEQFF. The J gene is TRBJ2-1, the V gene TRBV3-1 (or the pseudogene TRBV3-2); 10 nucleotides align to TRBD2. With 3 bases clipped from V and 9 bases from J, the junction kept 11 bases outside the gene matches. Germline CDR1 LGHDT, CDR2 YNNKEL (reference sequence). The CDR3 consists of 16 residues.

The chain has TRBV30 and TRBJ1-6; 10 positions match TRBD1. V lost 2 bases and J lost 11; bases outside the gene matches: 9. The CDR3 contains 15 residues. Germline V gene sequence: CDR1 GTSNPN, CDR2 SVGIG (reference sequence). This chain's CDR3 is CAWSPGGTGVTPLHF. The CDR3 nucleotides are TGTGCCTGGAGTCCCGGGGGGACAGGGGTGACACCCCTCCACTTT.

This rearrangement joins TRBV18 to TRBJ1-1; 10 positions agree with TRBD1. V shed 3 bases, J shed 5 bases, and the junction held 6 bases outside the gene matches. CDR1 is KGHSH and CDR2 is LQKENI in the germline V gene. This CDR3 has 15 residues. Here the CDR3 DNA reads TGTGCCAGCTCACCCGGGACAGGGGTATGGACTGAAGCTTTCTTT. It codes for CASSPGTGVWTEAFF.